The 23 T cell receptor beta chains in this list originate from one sample, sequenced in a study of cytomegalovirus exposure and HLA in healthy donors. The primer mix had 60 Vbeta and 13 Jbeta primers. Here immunoSEQ multiplex PCR was the method, and the copy in TCRdb shows in-frame clones only, minus some. The sample contains hundreds of thousands of clones, under 80% of which appear only once. The source material was PBMCs. The receptors originated from a female donor in good health and CMV-seronegative.

The chain links TRBV5-1 to TRBJ1-2; 10 bases align to TRBD1. The length of the CDR3 is 14 residues. Germline V CDR1 and CDR2: SGHRS, YFSETQ. Trimming at V came to 3 bases and at J to 8 bases, leaving 7 bases not matched to a gene. The CDR3 nucleotides are TGCGCCAGCAGCTGGGACAGGGGCCTGGCGGGCTACACCTTC. Translation gives CASSWDRGLAGYTF.

This clone was counted only a few times. CDR3 coding DNA: TGCGCCAGCAAAACTACAGGGGGGTACGAGCAGTACTTC. Encoded protein: CASKTTGGYEQYF. The chain combines TRBV10-2 with TRBJ2-5; TRBD1 aligns across 8 bases. The J call may be mistaken, given a closer DNA end match to TRBJ2-7. In germline, CDR1 is WSHSY, CDR2 SAAADI. The CDR3 has 13 amino acids.

The V gene is TRBV5-6, the J gene TRBJ2-5, with TRBD2 identical over 8 bases. The CDR3 loop spans 16 amino acids. V lost 0 bases, J lost 5 bases, and 9 bases stayed unmatched. Looked up from germline, CDR1 is SGHDT and CDR2 is YYEEEE. The CDR3 reads CASSLAGVAGWETQYF. CDR3 nucleotides: TGTGCCAGCAGCTTGGCGGGGGTAGCGGGATGGGAGACCCAGTACTTC.

The chain has TRBV5-6 and TRBJ2-2; 8 bases match TRBD2. The CDR3 spans 17 residues. Germline V gives CDR1 SGHDT, CDR2 YYEEEE. With 0 bases clipped from V and 4 bases from J, the junction kept 8 bases outside the gene matches. The CDR3 loop reads CASSLGASGRLTGELFF. In nucleotides, the CDR3 is TGTGCCAGCAGCTTGGGGGCCAGCGGGAGACTCACCGGGGAGCTGTTTTTT. The variable domain in full, with the rest retrieved from reference TRBV5-6 and TRBJ2-2, is DAGVTQSPTHLIKTRGQQVTLRCSPKSGHDTVSWYQQALGQGPQFIFQYYEEEERQRGNFPDRFSGHQFPNYSSELNVNALLLGDSALYLCASSLGASGRLTGELFFGEGSRLTVL.

The chain employs TRBV11-2 and TRBJ2-1; 7 bases are shared with TRBD1. This CDR3 has 15 residues. Germline CDR1 reads SGHAT; CDR2 reads FQNNGV. The junction had 2 bases not matched to a gene; V was cut back by 1 base and J by 2 bases. CDR3 region: CASSLGGGAYNEQFF. The CDR3 DNA is TGTGCCAGCAGCTTAGGAGGGGGCGCCTACAATGAGCAGTTCTTC.

The chain is built from TRBV10-3 and TRBJ2-3, with a weak D call TRBD2 (6 bases). Germline V lookup: CDR1 ENHRY, CDR2 SYGVKD. Trimming took 4 bases from V and 2 from J, leaving 13 bases between them. The CDR3 consists of 15 residues. CDR3 sequence reads: CAISAGGAVTDTQYF. CDR3 DNA: TGTGCCATCAGTGCCGGCGGGGCGGTCACAGATACGCAGTATTTT.

The J gene is TRBJ1-4, the V gene TRBV27; D ambiguous. Germline V gene data show CDR1 as MNHEY and CDR2 as SMNVEV (reference sequence). Trimming removed 4 bases from V and 0 bases from J, with 12 bases in between. The CDR3 sequence is 16 residues long. CDR3 amino acids: CASSSRSLATNEKLFF. CDR3 in DNA: TGTGCCAGCAGTTCCAGGTCCCTTGCAACTAATGAAAAACTGTTTTTT.

The chain carries TRBV15 and TRBJ1-1; no definite D call. This CDR3 is built from 16 residues. The V gene lost 3 bases and the J gene lost 8 bases, with 22 bases spanning the gap. CDR1 LNHNV and CDR2 YYDKDF come from the germline V gene (reference sequence). The CDR3 region has the DNA TGTGCCACCAGCAGGACCGGTTACCCGGACTCCATCGAAGCTTTCTTT. It encodes CATSRTGYPDSIEAFF. Combining the CDR3 with reference TRBV15 and TRBJ1-1 gives the whole variable domain DAMVIQNPRYQVTQFGKPVTLSCSQTLNHNVMYWYQQKSSQAPKLLFHYYDKDFNNEADTPDNFQSRRPNTSFCFLDIRSPGLGDTAMYLCATSRTGYPDSIEAFFGQGTRLTVV.

A few counts support this clone. V gene TRBV28 combines with J gene TRBJ2-7, with 7 bases lining up with TRBD2. The germline V gene encodes CDR1 MDHEN and CDR2 SYDVKM. V gave up 5 bases and J gave up 3 bases; unmatched junction bases: 7. The CDR3 runs to 14 residues. The CDR3 coding sequence is TGTGCCAGCAGTGGGGCGGGAGTTGTCTACGAGCAGTACTTC. It encodes CASSGAGVVYEQYF.

V is TRBV14 and J is TRBJ2-2; D possibly corresponds to TRBD2 (6 bases). Trimming stripped 4 bases from V and 4 bases from J, with 13 bases between. This CDR3 has 15 amino acids. Germline V gene lookup returns CDR1 SGHDN and CDR2 FVKESK. The CDR3 DNA reads TGTGCCAGCAGCCGAACCGTGGGGGGCACCGGGGAGCTGTTTTTT. The encoded protein is CASSRTVGGTGELFF.

This sequence joins TRBV5-1 and TRBJ2-1; a possible D gene is TRBD2 (6 bases). The germline V gene encodes CDR1 SGHRS and CDR2 YFSETQ. Trimming took 4 bases from V and 2 from J, leaving 16 bases between them. The length of the CDR3 is 16 residues. The CDR3 DNA is TGCGCCAGCAGCACTGGGGGTCGCGGGACCTACAATGAGCAGTTCTTC. Amino acid sequence: CASSTGGRGTYNEQFF.

The V and J genes are TRBV5-1 and TRBJ2-6; maybe TRBD2 (6 bases). This CDR3 contains 16 residues. Germline V gene data show CDR1 as SGHRS and CDR2 as YFSETQ. Trimming removed 4 bases from V and 0 bases from J, with 11 bases in between. The CDR3 region has the DNA TGCGCCAGCAGCGCGGGGCGGAGCTCTGGGGCCAACGTCCTGACTTTC. Amino acids: CASSAGRSSGANVLTF.

This chain connects TRBV27 to TRBJ1-4, with TRBD1 identical over 12 bases. From germline, CDR1 is MNHEY and CDR2 SMNVEV (reference sequence). V gave up 4 bases and J gave up 10 bases; unmatched junction bases: 10. The CDR3 spans 16 residues. CDR3 DNA: TGTGCCAGCAGTTCCCTGGGGACAGGGGGCGGGGGAAAACTGTTTTTT. It specifies CASSSLGTGGGGKLFF.

Note on this clone: A junction boundary mismatches the germline segment, possibly from a read error. The CDR3 sequence is CASSLGAWSSTDMQYF. The CDR3 DNA reads TGTGCCAGCAGCTTAGGGGCGTGGTCTAGCACAGATATGCAGTATTTT. The J gene is TRBJ2-3, the V gene TRBV7-9; D is perhaps TRBD2 (5 bases). CDR3 length equals 16 residues. Germline V gene data show CDR1 as SEHNR and CDR2 as FQNEAQ (reference sequence).

The gene calls are TRBV27 and TRBJ2-5, with a weak D call TRBD2 (6 bases). Judging by the DNA end, TRBJ2-7 fits better; the J call may be wrong. The CDR3 extends over 15 amino acids. CDR1 is MNHEY, CDR2 SMNVEV, per germline (reference sequence). The CDR3 DNA follows: TGTGCCAGCAGTTTAATTCCCGGGGGATCCTACGAGCAGTACTTC. It codes for CASSLIPGGSYEQYF.

The rearrangement uses TRBV7-7 and TRBJ2-5, with D perhaps TRBD2 (6 bases). In germline, CDR1 is SSHAT, CDR2 FNYEAQ (reference sequence). This CDR3 spans 13 amino acids. The V gene lost 0 bases and the J gene lost 5 bases, with 7 bases spanning the gap. The DNA of the CDR3 is TGTGCCAGCAGCTTAGCACGGGGGGAGACCCAGTACTTC. Translating it yields CASSLARGETQYF.

The chain combines TRBV6-5 with TRBJ2-2, with D perhaps TRBD2 (6 bases). Trimming left V 2 bases short and J 5 bases short, with 12 bases between. Germline CDR1 MNHEY, CDR2 SVGAGI. CDR3 length: 15 amino acids. The CDR3, as DNA: TGTGCCAGCAGTTACACTAGCCTAGATACCGGGGAGCTGTTTTTT. This sequence encodes CASSYTSLDTGELFF.

The chain has TRBV6-1 and TRBJ2-7; D ambiguous. This CDR3 has 14 amino acids. Germline assignment: CDR1 MNHNS and CDR2 SASEGT. V shed 1 base and J shed 0 bases, with 7 bases lying between them. DNA for the CDR3: TGTGCCAGCAGTGAAGGGGCCGTCTCCTACGAGCAGTACTTC. It encodes CASSEGAVSYEQYF.

The sample holds one count of this clone. V is TRBV11-3 and J is TRBJ1-1, with 9 positions matching TRBD1. The CDR3 spans 15 residues. Germline-derived CDR1 and CDR2 are SGHNT and YENEEA. The junction had 8 bases not matched to a gene; V was cut back by 5 bases and J by 4 bases. CDR3 region: CASSPAQGAITEAFF. CDR3 in DNA: TGTGCCAGCAGCCCCGCACAGGGGGCGATCACTGAAGCTTTCTTT.

The V gene is TRBV4-1, the J gene TRBJ2-5, with TRBD1 matching over 9 bases. Germline trimming cut 1 base from V and 3 bases from J; bases unmatched to any gene: 6. Germline CDR1 MGHRA, CDR2 YSYEKL. This CDR3 has 16 residues. CDR3 loop: CASSQVGRTGEETQYF. The CDR3 nucleotides are TGCGCCAGCAGCCAAGTTGGTCGGACAGGGGAAGAGACCCAGTACTTC.

This rearrangement joins TRBV6-1 to TRBJ2-7, with D perhaps matching TRBD1 (6 bases). Germline V lookup: CDR1 MNHNS, CDR2 SASEGT. CDR3 size: 14 residues. With 4 bases removed from V and 5 bases from J, the gap between germline ends came to 15 bases. CDR3 residues: CASSALTGRDEQYF. DNA of the CDR3: TGTGCCAGCAGTGCGCTCACAGGGCGCGACGAGCAGTACTTC.

This clone was counted a single time. This chain links TRBV30 with TRBJ1-1; D unclear. Trimming pared 0 bases from V and 5 bases from J, leaving 10 bases between. This CDR3 region has 13 residues. In germline, CDR1 is GTSNPN, CDR2 SVGIG (reference sequence). For the CDR3, the DNA is TGTGCCTGGAGTGTACTAACCCGTACTGAAGCTTTCTTT. Encoded protein: CAWSVLTRTEAFF. The full variable domain, in which reference TRBV30 and TRBJ1-1 provide the parts outside the CDR3, is SQTIHQWPATLVQPVGSPLSLECTVEGTSNPNLYWYRQAAGRGLQLLFYSVGIGQISSEVPQNLSASRPQDRQFILSSKKLLLSDSGFYLCAWSVLTRTEAFFGQGTRLTVV.

The rearrangement joins TRBV11-2 to TRBJ2-1; tentatively, D is TRBD2 (6 bases). V lost 3 bases and J 8 bases, leaving 17 bases between the germline ends. The germline gives CDR1 SGHAT, CDR2 FQNNGV. The CDR3 is 15 residues long. This chain's CDR3 is CASSFTGVDWDEQFF. For the CDR3, the DNA is TGTGCCAGCAGCTTCACGGGAGTGGACTGGGATGAGCAGTTCTTC.